The 10 T cell receptor beta chains below were found in one sample sequenced in a study of blood T cell repertoires in COVID-19. Only in-frame clones appear in the TCRdb table, and some are missing; sequencing was by immunoSEQ multiplex PCR. The sample has about 110,000 clones, less than 90% seen once. Sequencing used peripheral blood. These TCRs come from a woman aged 55-70 years with acute or convalescent COVID-19.

The rearrangement joins TRBV27 to TRBJ2-7; D may be TRBD2 (6 bases). The V gene's germline CDR1 is MNHEY and CDR2 SMNVEV (reference sequence). With 3 bases removed from V and 3 bases from J, the gap between germline ends came to 12 bases. The CDR3 totals 14 residues. The CDR3, as DNA: TGTGCCAGCAGTTTGGGAGGACAACGCTACGAGCAGTACTTC. Translating it yields CASSLGGQRYEQYF.

The genes are TRBV7-9 and TRBJ1-3; no reliable D call. The CDR3 extends over 15 amino acids. Germline CDR1 reads SEHNR; CDR2 reads FQNEAQ (reference sequence). Trimming took 1 base from V and 0 from J, leaving 7 bases between them. The CDR3 loop is CASSLDQISGNTIYF. CDR3 DNA sequence: TGTGCCAGCAGCTTAGACCAGATCTCTGGAAACACCATATATTTT.

This rearrangement joins TRBV9 to TRBJ1-1; TRBD1 is a possible D gene (5 bases). V shed 0 bases and J shed 7 bases, with 7 bases lying between them. The CDR3 extends over 12 amino acids. Germline values: CDR1 SGDLS, CDR2 YYNGEE. CDR3 bases: TGTGCCAGCAGCGTAGCGGGGGATGAAGCTTTCTTT. Amino acids: CASSVAGDEAFF.

The genes are TRBV28 and TRBJ1-3, with D perhaps TRBD1 (6 bases). Germline loops: CDR1 MDHEN, CDR2 SYDVKM. V was clipped by 4 bases and J by 4 bases, with 11 bases between them. This CDR3 is 14 amino acids long. The CDR3: CASSWGGAGNTIYF. CDR3 coding DNA: TGTGCCAGCAGTTGGGGGGGCGCGGGAAACACCATATATTTT.

This rearrangement joins TRBV11-2 to TRBJ2-1; no firm D call. The CDR3 totals 16 residues. CDR1 SGHAT and CDR2 FQNNGV come from the germline V gene. Deletions cut 4 bases from V and 0 bases from J, with 13 bases between. CDR3 amino acids: CASSSRVVSSYNEQFF. Written as DNA, the CDR3 is TGTGCCAGCAGCTCACGGGTAGTGAGCTCCTACAATGAGCAGTTCTTC.

This chain joins TRBV3-1 (or the pseudogene TRBV3-2) and TRBJ1-6, with 7 bases lining up with TRBD1. Per the germline V gene, CDR1 is LGHDT and CDR2 is YNNKEL (reference sequence). V was clipped by 4 bases and J by 6 bases; unmatched bases: 6. CDR3 length: 15 amino acids. CDR3 residues: CASSPLGTVNSPLHF. In nucleotides, the CDR3 is TGTGCCAGCAGCCCTCTCGGGACAGTTAATTCACCCCTCCACTTT.

The chain has TRBV5-1 and TRBJ2-5, with 11 bases fitting TRBD2. The CDR3 runs to 14 residues. Germline-derived CDR1 and CDR2 are SGHRS and YFSETQ. V shed 8 bases, J shed 0 bases, and the junction held 3 bases outside the gene matches. The CDR3 spells CASGTSGHQETQYF. CDR3 nucleotide sequence: TGCGCCAGTGGGACTAGCGGACACCAAGAGACCCAGTACTTC.

The chain joins TRBV30 to TRBJ2-1; 9 bases match TRBD2. This CDR3 region has 16 residues. The germline V gene has CDR1 GTSNPN and CDR2 SVGIG (reference sequence). The V gene end was trimmed by 3 bases and the J gene end by 4 bases; junction bases not matched to a gene: 10. CDR3 loop: CAWSYLTSGGYNEQFF. CDR3 bases: TGTGCCTGGAGCTACCTGACTAGCGGAGGTTACAATGAGCAGTTCTTC.

This rearrangement joins TRBV5-1 to TRBJ2-1; 10 bases fit TRBD2. From germline, CDR1 is SGHRS and CDR2 YFSETQ. V lost 0 bases, J lost 7 bases, and 4 bases stayed unmatched. This CDR3 spans 15 amino acids. CDR3 coding DNA: TGCGCCAGCAGCTTGGTTAGCGGGGGGTGGAATGAGCAGTTCTTC. This gives the protein CASSLVSGGWNEQFF.

Worth noting for this clone: Lacking the conserved final phenylalanine or tryptophan, this CDR3 likely reflects a read error. It is unclear where the CDR3 begins or ends on the DNA, so no DNA is shown, and the CDR3 is as TCRdb lists it. CDR3 in amino acids: CASSYGSGTSGRL. V gene TRBV6-2 or TRBV6-3 combines with J gene TRBJ2-7; the table's D gene call, TRBD2, was not cross checked with the DNA. The length of the CDR3 is 13 amino acids, counting both ends. Germline-derived CDR1 and CDR2 are MNHEY and SVGEGT.